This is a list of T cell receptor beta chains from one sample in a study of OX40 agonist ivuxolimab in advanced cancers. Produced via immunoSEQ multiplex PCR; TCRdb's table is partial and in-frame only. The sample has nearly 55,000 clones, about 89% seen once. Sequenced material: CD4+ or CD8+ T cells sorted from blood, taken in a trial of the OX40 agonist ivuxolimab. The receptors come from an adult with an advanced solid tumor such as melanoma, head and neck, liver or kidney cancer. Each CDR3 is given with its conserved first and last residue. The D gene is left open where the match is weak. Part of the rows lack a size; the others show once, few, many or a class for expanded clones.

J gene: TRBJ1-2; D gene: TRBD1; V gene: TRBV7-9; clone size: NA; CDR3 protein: CASSLTDGRGRSYTF; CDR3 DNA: TGTGCCAGCAGCTTAACAGACGGCAGGGGGCGAAGCTACACCTTC
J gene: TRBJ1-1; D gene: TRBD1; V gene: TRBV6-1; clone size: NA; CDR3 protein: CASSARQGLFTEAFF; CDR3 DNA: TGTGCCAGCAGTGCAAGACAGGGGTTGTTCACTGAAGCTTTCTTT
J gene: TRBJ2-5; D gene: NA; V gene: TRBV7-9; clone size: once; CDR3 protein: CASSLGTAIETQYF; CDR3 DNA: TGTGCCAGCAGCTTAGGGACAGCAATTGAGACCCAGTACTTC
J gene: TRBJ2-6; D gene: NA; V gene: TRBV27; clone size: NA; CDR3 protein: CASTGHDVSGANVLTF; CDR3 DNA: TGTGCCAGCACGGGACACGACGTCTCTGGGGCCAACGTCCTGACTTTC
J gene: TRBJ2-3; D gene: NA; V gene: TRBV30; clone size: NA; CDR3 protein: CAWSVGPLGDTQYF; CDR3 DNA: TGTGCCTGGAGCGTGGGACCATTGGGAGATACGCAGTATTTT
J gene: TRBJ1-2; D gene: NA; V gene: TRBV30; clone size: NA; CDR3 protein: CAGKWDGGQGYTF; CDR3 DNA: TGTGCCGGAAAATGGGATGGGGGGCAAGGCTACACCTTC
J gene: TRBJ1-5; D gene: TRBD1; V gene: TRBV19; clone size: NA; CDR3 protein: CASKGGGGESHQPQHF; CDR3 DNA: TGTGCAAGTAAAGGAGGAGGGGGCGAGAGCCATCAGCCCCAGCATTTT
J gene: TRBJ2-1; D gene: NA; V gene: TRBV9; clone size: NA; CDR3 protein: CASSGGLGWEQFF; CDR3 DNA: TGTGCCAGCAGCGGGGGTCTAGGATGGGAGCAGTTCTTC
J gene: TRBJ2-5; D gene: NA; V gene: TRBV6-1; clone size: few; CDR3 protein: CAGSTGGETQYF; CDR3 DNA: TGTGCCGGATCGACAGGTGGAGAGACCCAGTACTTC
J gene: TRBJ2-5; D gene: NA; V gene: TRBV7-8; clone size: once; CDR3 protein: CASSSETGETQYF; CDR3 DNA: TGTGCCAGCAGCTCCGAAACAGGGGAGACCCAGTACTTC
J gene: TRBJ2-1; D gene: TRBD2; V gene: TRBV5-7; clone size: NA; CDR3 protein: CASSLEVIAGGSSYNEQFF; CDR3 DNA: TGTGCCAGCAGCTTGGAAGTAATAGCGGGAGGCAGCTCCTACAATGAGCAGTTCTTC
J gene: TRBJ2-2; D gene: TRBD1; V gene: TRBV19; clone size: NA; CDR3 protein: CASTIDRVSGELFF; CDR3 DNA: TGTGCCAGTACTATTGACAGGGTATCCGGGGAGCTGTTTTTT
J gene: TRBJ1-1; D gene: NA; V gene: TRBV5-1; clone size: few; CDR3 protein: CASSLYQGWSNTEAFF; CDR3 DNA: TGCGCCAGCAGCCTATACCAGGGGTGGTCGAACACTGAAGCTTTCTTT
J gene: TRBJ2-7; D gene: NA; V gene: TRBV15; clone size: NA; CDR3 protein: CATSRDPPTLSYEQYF; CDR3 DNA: TGTGCCACCAGCAGAGATCCCCCGACGCTCTCCTACGAGCAGTACTTC
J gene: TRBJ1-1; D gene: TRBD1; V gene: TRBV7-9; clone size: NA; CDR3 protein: CASSLGTGATEAFF; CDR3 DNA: TGTGCCAGCAGCCTTGGGACAGGGGCCACTGAAGCTTTCTTT
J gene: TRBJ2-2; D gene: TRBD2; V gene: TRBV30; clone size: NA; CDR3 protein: CASSSGRDTGELFF; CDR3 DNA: TGTGCCTCCTCTAGCGGGAGGGACACCGGGGAGCTGTTTTTT
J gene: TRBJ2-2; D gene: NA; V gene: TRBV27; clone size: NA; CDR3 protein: CASSSPDGGELFF; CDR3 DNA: TGTGCCAGCAGTTCCCCGGACGGCGGGGAGCTGTTTTTT
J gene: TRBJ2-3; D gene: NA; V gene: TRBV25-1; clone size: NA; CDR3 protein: CASSEYGSDTQYF; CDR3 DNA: TGTGCCAGCAGTGAATATGGGTCAGATACGCAGTATTTT
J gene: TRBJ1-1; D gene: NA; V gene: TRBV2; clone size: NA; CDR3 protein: CASSEAPSSREAFF; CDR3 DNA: TGTGCCAGCAGTGAAGCGCCGTCCTCCCGTGAAGCTTTCTTT
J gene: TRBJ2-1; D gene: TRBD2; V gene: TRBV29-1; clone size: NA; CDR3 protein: CSARLAGGSLAREQFF; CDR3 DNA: TGCAGCGCCCGACTAGCGGGAGGCTCGTTAGCTCGTGAGCAGTTCTTC
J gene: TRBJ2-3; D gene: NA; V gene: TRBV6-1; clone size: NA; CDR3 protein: CASSRDTTRDTQYF; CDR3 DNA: TGTGCCAGCAGCCGGGACACCACACGAGATACGCAGTATTTT
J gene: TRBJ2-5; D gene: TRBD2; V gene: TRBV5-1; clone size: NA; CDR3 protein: CASSSNLAEPQETQYF; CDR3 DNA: TGCGCCAGCAGCTCAAATCTAGCGGAGCCTCAAGAGACCCAGTACTTC
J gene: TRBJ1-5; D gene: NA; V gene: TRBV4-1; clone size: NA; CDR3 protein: CASSQETQQQNQPQHF; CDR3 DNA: TGCGCCAGCAGCCAAGAGACACAACAGCAGAATCAGCCCCAGCATTTT
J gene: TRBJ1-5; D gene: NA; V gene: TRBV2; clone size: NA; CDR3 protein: CASSEGGEGNQPQHF; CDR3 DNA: TGTGCCAGCAGTGAAGGAGGAGAGGGAAATCAGCCCCAGCATTTT
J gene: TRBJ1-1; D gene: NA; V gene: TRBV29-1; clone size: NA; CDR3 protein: CSVQGPGGAEAFF; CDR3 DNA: TGCAGCGTACAAGGACCGGGCGGGGCTGAAGCTTTCTTT
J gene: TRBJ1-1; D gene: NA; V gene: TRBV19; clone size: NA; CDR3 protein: CASSIRAQGPRGTEAFF; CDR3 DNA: TGTGCCAGTAGTATCAGAGCACAGGGTCCCCGGGGCACTGAAGCTTTCTTT
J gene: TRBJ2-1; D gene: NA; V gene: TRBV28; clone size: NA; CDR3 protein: CASSPSGLLNNEQFF; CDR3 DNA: TGTGCCAGCAGTCCCTCGGGACTCCTCAACAATGAGCAGTTCTTC
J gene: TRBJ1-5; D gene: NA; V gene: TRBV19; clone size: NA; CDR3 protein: CASSMGPMAGNQPQHF; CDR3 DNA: TGTGCCAGTAGTATGGGCCCCATGGCGGGCAATCAGCCCCAGCATTTT
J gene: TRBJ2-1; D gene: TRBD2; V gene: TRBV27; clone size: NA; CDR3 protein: CASKVLANEQFF; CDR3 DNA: TGTGCCAGCAAAGTACTAGCGAATGAGCAGTTCTTC
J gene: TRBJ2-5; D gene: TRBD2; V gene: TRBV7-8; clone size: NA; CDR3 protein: CASSPQGRGGRETQYF; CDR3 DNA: TGTGCCAGCAGCCCCCAGGGGCGGGGGGGCCGGGAGACCCAGTACTTC
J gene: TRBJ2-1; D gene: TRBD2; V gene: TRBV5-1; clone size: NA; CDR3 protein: CASSLAGLTHNEQFF; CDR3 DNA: TGCGCCAGCAGCTTGGCGGGACTAACGCACAATGAGCAGTTCTTC
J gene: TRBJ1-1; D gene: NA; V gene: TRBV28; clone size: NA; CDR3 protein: CASSSSPPNTEAFF; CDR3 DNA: TGTGCCAGCAGTTCTTCCCCGCCGAACACTGAAGCTTTCTTT
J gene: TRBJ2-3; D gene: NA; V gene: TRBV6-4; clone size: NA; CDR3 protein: CASSPSTGGAADTQYF; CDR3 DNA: TGTGCCAGCAGTCCTTCGACAGGAGGGGCAGCAGATACGCAGTATTTT
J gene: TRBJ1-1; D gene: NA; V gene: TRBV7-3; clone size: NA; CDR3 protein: CASSPQGGNTEAFF; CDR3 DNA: TGTGCCAGCAGCCCCCAAGGGGGGAACACTGAAGCTTTCTTT
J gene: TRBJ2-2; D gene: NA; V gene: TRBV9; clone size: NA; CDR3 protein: CASSEKQTNTGELFF; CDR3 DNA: TGTGCCAGCAGCGAAAAGCAGACGAACACCGGGGAGCTGTTTTTT
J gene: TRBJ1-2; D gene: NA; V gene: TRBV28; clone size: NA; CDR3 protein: CAINRAPWGYTF; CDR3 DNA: TGTGCCATCAACCGGGCTCCATGGGGCTACACCTTC
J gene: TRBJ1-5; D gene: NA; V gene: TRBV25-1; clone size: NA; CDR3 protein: CASSVTGNQPQHF; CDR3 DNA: TGTGCCAGCAGTGTAACGGGGAATCAGCCCCAGCATTTT
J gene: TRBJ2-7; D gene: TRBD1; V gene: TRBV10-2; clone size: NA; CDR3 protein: CASRQGVGEQYF; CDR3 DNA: TGCGCCAGCAGACAGGGGGTGGGGGAGCAGTACTTC
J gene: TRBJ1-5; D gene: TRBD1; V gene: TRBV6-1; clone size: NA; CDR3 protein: CASSAKQGDQPQHF; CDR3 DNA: TGTGCCAGCAGCGCGAAACAGGGGGATCAGCCCCAGCATTTT
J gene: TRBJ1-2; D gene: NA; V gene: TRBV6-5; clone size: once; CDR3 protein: CASSPQPLDGYTF; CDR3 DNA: TGTGCCAGCAGCCCTCAGCCGTTAGATGGCTACACCTTC
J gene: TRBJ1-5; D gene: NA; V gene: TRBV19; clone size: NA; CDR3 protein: CASRRGDQPQHF; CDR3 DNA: TGTGCCAGTAGGAGGGGAGACCAGCCCCAGCATTTT
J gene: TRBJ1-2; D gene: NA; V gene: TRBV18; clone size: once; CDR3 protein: CASSPPSLGANYGYTF; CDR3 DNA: TGTGCCAGCTCACCACCGAGTCTGGGGGCAAACTATGGCTACACCTTC
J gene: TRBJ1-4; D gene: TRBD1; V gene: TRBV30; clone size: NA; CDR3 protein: CAWSVDRATPELFF; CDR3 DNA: TGTGCCTGGAGTGTAGACAGGGCCACCCCTGAACTGTTTTTT
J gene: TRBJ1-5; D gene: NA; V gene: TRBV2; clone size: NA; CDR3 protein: CASSGVRRGRAQPQHF; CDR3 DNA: TGTGCCAGCAGTGGGGTCCGCAGGGGAAGGGCCCAGCCCCAGCATTTT
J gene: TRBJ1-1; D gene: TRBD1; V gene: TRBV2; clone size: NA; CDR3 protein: CASTRDLQGVAFF; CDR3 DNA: TGTGCCAGCACGAGGGACCTACAGGGGGTAGCTTTCTTT
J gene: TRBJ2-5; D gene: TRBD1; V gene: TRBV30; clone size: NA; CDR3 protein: CAWNRDSISQETQYF; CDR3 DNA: TGTGCCTGGAACCGGGACAGTATTTCCCAAGAGACCCAGTACTTC
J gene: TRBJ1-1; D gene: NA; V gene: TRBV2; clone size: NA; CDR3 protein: CASSEQENTEAFF; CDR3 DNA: TGTGCCAGCAGTGAACAAGAGAACACTGAAGCTTTCTTT
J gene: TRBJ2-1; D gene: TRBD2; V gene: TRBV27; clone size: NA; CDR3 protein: CASMRGTSSLEQFF; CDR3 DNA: TGTGCCAGCATGAGAGGGACTAGCAGCCTTGAGCAGTTCTTC